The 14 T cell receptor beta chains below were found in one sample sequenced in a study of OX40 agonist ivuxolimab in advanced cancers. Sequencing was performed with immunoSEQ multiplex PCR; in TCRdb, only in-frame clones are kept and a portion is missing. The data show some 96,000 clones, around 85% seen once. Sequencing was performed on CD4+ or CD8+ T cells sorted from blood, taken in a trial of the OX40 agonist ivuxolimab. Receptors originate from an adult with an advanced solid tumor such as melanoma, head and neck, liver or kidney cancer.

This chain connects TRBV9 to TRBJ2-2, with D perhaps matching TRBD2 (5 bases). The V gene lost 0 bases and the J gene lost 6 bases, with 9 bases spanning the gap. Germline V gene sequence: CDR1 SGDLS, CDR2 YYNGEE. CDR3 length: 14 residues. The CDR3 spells CASSVVGEAGELFF. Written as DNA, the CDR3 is TGTGCCAGCAGCGTAGTGGGAGAGGCCGGGGAGCTGTTTTTT.

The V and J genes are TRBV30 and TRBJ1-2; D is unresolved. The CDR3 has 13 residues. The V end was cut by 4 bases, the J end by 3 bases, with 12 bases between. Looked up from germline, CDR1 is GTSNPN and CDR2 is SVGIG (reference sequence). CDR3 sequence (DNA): TGTGCCTGGACCTCGGCCCGCGACTATGGCTACACCTTC. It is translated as CAWTSARDYGYTF.

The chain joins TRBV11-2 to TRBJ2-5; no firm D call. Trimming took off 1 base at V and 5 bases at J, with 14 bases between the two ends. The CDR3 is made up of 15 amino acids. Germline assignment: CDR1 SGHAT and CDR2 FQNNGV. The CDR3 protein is CASSLGLISQETQYF. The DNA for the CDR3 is TGTGCCAGCAGCTTAGGGCTCATATCTCAGGAGACCCAGTACTTC.

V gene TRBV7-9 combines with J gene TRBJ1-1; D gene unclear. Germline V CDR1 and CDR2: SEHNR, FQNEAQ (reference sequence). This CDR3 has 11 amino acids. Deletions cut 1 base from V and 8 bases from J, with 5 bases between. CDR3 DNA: TGTGCCAGCAGCTTAGTTTGGGAAGCTTTCTTT. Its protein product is CASSLVWEAFF.

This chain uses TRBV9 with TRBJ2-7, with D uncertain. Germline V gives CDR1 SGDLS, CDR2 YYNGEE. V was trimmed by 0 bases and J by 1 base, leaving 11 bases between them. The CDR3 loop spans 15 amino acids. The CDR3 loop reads CASSVGPFRSYEQYF. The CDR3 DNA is TGTGCCAGCAGCGTAGGACCTTTCCGGTCCTACGAGCAGTACTTC.

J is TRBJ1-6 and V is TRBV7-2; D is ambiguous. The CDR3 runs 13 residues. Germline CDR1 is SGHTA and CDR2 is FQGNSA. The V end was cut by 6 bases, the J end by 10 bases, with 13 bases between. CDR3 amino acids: CASRWDMDSPLHF. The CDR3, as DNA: TGTGCCAGCAGGTGGGATATGGACTCACCCCTCCACTTT.

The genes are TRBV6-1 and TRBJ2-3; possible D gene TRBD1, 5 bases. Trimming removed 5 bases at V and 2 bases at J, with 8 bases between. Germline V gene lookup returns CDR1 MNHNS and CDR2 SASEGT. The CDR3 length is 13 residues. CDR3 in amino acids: CASSRQNTDTQYF. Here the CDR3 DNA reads TGTGCCAGCAGTAGACAGAACACAGATACGCAGTATTTT.

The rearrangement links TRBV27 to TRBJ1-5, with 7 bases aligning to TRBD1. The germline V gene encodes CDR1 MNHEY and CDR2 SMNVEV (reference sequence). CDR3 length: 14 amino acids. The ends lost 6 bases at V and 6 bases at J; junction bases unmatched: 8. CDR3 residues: CASRDSGGGQPQHF. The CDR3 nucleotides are TGTGCCAGCAGAGACTCAGGGGGAGGTCAGCCCCAGCATTTT.

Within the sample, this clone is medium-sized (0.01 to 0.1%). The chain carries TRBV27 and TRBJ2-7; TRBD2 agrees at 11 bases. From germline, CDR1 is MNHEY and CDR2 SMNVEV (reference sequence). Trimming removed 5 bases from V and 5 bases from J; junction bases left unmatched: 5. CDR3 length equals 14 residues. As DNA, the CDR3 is TGTGCCAGCAGTCCGCTAGCGGGAGGTCACGAGCAGTACTTC. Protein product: CASSPLAGGHEQYF.

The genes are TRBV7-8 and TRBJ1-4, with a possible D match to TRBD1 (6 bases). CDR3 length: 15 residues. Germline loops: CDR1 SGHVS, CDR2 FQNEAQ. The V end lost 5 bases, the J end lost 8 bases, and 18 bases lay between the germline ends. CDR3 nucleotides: TGTGCCAGCAGCCCGGGGGGCCCGGGCGGGGAAAAACTGTTTTTT. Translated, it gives CASSPGGPGGEKLFF.

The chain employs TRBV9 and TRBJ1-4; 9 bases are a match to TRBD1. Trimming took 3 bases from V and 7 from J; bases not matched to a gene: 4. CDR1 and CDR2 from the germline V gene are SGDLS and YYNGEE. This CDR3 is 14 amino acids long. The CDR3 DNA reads TGTGCCAGCAGCGAACAGGGGGCAGGTGAAAAACTGTTTTTT. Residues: CASSEQGAGEKLFF.

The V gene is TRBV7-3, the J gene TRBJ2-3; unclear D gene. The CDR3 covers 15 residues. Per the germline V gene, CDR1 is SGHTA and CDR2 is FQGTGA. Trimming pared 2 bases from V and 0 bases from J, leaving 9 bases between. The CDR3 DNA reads TGTGCCAGCAGCTTACTCGCCCTTAGCACAGATACGCAGTATTTT. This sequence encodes CASSLLALSTDTQYF.

The CDR3 region has the DNA TGTGCCAGCAGCTCTCCGCCTGGGACCCAGTACTTC. Translation gives CASSSPPGTQYF. The chain employs TRBV5-5 and TRBJ2-5; D unresolved. This CDR3 spans 12 amino acids. Germline V gene data show CDR1 as SGHKS and CDR2 as YYEKEE (reference sequence). The germline V and J ends were trimmed by 3 bases and 7 bases, with 10 bases remaining between them.

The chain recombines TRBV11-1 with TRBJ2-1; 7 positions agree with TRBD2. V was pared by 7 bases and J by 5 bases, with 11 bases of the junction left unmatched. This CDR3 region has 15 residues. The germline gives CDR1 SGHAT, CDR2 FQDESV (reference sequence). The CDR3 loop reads CASNFQGLEDNEQFF. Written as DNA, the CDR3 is TGTGCCAGCAACTTCCAAGGACTAGAGGACAATGAGCAGTTCTTC.